The 23 T cell receptor beta chains below come from one sample, sequenced in a study of regulatory T cells in long-lasting Graves disease. As to time point: persistent/refractory GD, antithyroid drugs over 5 years with positive TRAb. The authors made the TCR library using RNA they extracted from PBMCs. To make TCR beta libraries, researchers used iRepertoire HTBI primers and Arm-PCR of CDR3 regions. One entry per CDR3 protein results from TCRdb running MiXCR on the multiplex PCR reads. Among around 460,000 distinct CDR3 sequences listed, under 25% were seen once. The specimen comprised peripheral blood mononuclear cells (PBMCs), sampled when the disease was refractory, from a patient treated with antithyroid drugs. The receptors originated from a female donor with Graves disease.

This clonotype was picked up many times. The rearrangement links TRBV28 to TRBJ2-7; TRBD1 matches at 9 bases. The V gene end was trimmed by 4 bases and the J gene end by 4 bases; junction bases not matched to a gene: 8. CDR3 length: 15 amino acids. From germline, CDR1 is MDHEN and CDR2 SYDVKM. The CDR3 here is CASSSDRGRFYEQYF. The CDR3 region has the DNA TGTGCCAGCAGTTCTGACAGGGGGAGATTTTACGAGCAGTACTTC. Variable domain in full (rest from reference TRBV28 and TRBJ2-7): DVKVTQSSRYLVKRTGEKVFLECVQDMDHENMFWYRQDPGLGLRLIYFSYDVKMKEKGDIPEGYSVSREKKERFSLILESASTNQTSMYLCASSSDRGRFYEQYFGPGTRLTVT.

This clonotype was counted at least ten times. The chain couples TRBV7-2 to TRBJ1-1, with TRBD1 as a possible D gene (6 bases). The CDR3 is 14 residues long. The V end lost 3 bases, the J end lost 1 base, and 9 bases lay between the germline ends. Per germline, CDR1 SGHTA and CDR2 FQGNSA. CDR3 sequence reads: CASSLGGRNTEAFF. CDR3 DNA: TGTGCCAGCAGCTTGGGGGGGCGGAACACTGAAGCTTTCTTT.

In this sample, this clonotype turned up many times. The rearrangement joins TRBV6-5 to TRBJ1-1; a possible D gene is TRBD1 (6 bases). The V gene's germline CDR1 is MNHEY and CDR2 SVGAGI. Deletions cut 4 bases from V and 5 bases from J, with 14 bases between. This CDR3 is 14 amino acids long. CDR3 DNA: TGTGCCAGCAGTTTCATAGGGGGGAGAACTGAAGCTTTCTTT. Encoded protein: CASSFIGGRTEAFF.

This clonotype was seen ten or more times. The rearrangement uses TRBV20-1 and TRBJ2-5, with unresolved D. V was clipped by 3 bases and J by 5 bases, with 7 bases between them. Germline CDR1 is DFQATT and CDR2 is SNEGSKA (reference sequence). The CDR3 has 11 amino acids. In nucleotides, the CDR3 is TGCAGTGCTAGGGACGTGGAGACCCAGTACTTC. Protein product: CSARDVETQYF.

About this clonotype: A read error may explain this, as a much larger clone is one base away. The genes are TRBV11-3 and TRBJ2-7; no reliable D call. This CDR3 spans 13 amino acids. CDR1 and CDR2 from the germline V gene are SGHNT and YENEEA. The CDR3 is CASSLFERHERYF. The CDR3 DNA is TGTGCCAGCAGCTTATTCGAGCGCCACGAGCGGTACTTC.

This clonotype was counted a few times. This chain connects TRBV27 to TRBJ1-1; D might be TRBD1 (5 bases). Germline values: CDR1 MNHEY, CDR2 SMNVEV (reference sequence). Deletions cut 5 bases from V and 3 bases from J, with 10 bases between. There are 13 residues in the CDR3. The CDR3 DNA reads as TGTGCCAGCAGTCGGGGGATATACACTGAAGCTTTCTTT. Protein product: CASSRGIYTEAFF.

This clonotype was found a few times. The chain combines TRBV7-2 with TRBJ1-4; the D gene is possibly TRBD1 (6 bases). This CDR3 region has 15 residues. Per germline, CDR1 SGHTA and CDR2 FQGNSA. The V end lost 5 bases, the J end lost 4 bases, and 14 bases lay between the germline ends. The CDR3 nucleotides are TGTGCCAGCAGCACAACAGGGCTATTTAATGAAAAACTGTTTTTT. Translated, it gives CASSTTGLFNEKLFF.

The chain uses TRBV20-1 and TRBJ1-5; D unresolved. Germline CDR1 reads DFQATT; CDR2 reads SNEGSKA (reference sequence). The germline V and J ends were trimmed by 0 bases and 2 bases, with 17 bases remaining between them. The CDR3 loop spans 17 amino acids. CDR3 sequence reads: CSARDWRTGKGNQPQHF. DNA for the CDR3: TGCAGTGCTAGAGATTGGAGGACGGGCAAGGGCAATCAGCCCCAGCATTTT.

This clonotype was detected many times. The V call is TRBV28, the J call TRBJ2-7, with D perhaps TRBD1 (5 bases). Germline V gene data show CDR1 as MDHEN and CDR2 as SYDVKM. This CDR3 is built from 13 residues. The V end lost 5 bases, the J end lost 4 bases, and 12 bases lay between the germline ends. CDR3 nucleotide sequence: TGTGCCAGCAGTACAGGTTTTTCTTACGAGCAGTACTTC. Its translation is CASSTGFSYEQYF.

This clonotype was seen at least ten times. V is TRBV7-2 and J is TRBJ1-1; possibly TRBD1 for D (6 bases). The CDR3 consists of 15 residues. Per the germline V gene, CDR1 is SGHTA and CDR2 is FQGNSA. V lost 6 bases to trimming and J lost 1 base, with 15 bases between them. CDR3 nucleotides: TGTGCCAGCAGAGCTCGGGGGGCGGGGAACACTGAAGCTTTCTTT. Amino acids: CASRARGAGNTEAFF.

This clonotype came up a few times. The rearrangement links TRBV7-8 to TRBJ2-5, with no clear D. V lost 2 bases, J lost 5 bases, and 15 bases lay in between. Germline CDR1 SGHVS, CDR2 FQNEAQ. The CDR3 consists of 15 residues. CDR3 sequence (DNA): TGTGCCAGCAGCTTATTTGTAGGGCTATCGGAGACCCAGTACTTC. Translation gives CASSLFVGLSETQYF.

In its sample, this clonotype was seen many times. The J gene is TRBJ2-7, the V gene TRBV12-3 or TRBV12-4; 10 nucleotides line up with TRBD2. The V segment lost 1 base and the J segment 3 bases; nucleotides outside the gene matches: 6. The CDR3 consists of 16 residues. Here the CDR3 reads CASSLGAGGRGYEQYF. CDR3 DNA: TGTGCCAGCAGTTTAGGAGCGGGAGGGAGGGGCTACGAGCAGTACTTC.

This chain connects TRBV7-8 to TRBJ1-5; D is possibly TRBD1 (5 bases). The V gene lost 5 bases and the J gene lost 8 bases, with 10 bases spanning the gap. This CDR3 region has 12 residues. Germline V gives CDR1 SGHVS, CDR2 FQNEAQ. CDR3 region: CASSPGREPQHF. The CDR3 bases are TGTGCCAGCAGCCCAGGGAGAGAGCCCCAGCATTTT.

This sequence joins TRBV27 and TRBJ2-3, with a tentative D call TRBD1 (7 bases). Germline CDR1 reads MNHEY; CDR2 reads SMNVEV (reference sequence). V was clipped by 6 bases and J by 5 bases, with 18 bases between them. The CDR3 runs to 15 residues. This CDR3 reads CASSIGRGDRDTQYF. The CDR3 DNA is TGTGCCAGCAGCATAGGAAGGGGGGACAGAGATACGCAGTATTTT.

This clonotype appeared many times. The gene calls are TRBV11-2 and TRBJ1-4; no firm D call. The germline V and J ends were trimmed by 1 base and 8 bases, with 8 bases remaining between them. Germline values: CDR1 SGHAT, CDR2 FQNNGV. This CDR3 has 13 amino acids. The CDR3 is CASSLGGTEKLFF. The CDR3 DNA reads as TGTGCCAGCAGCTTAGGAGGTACGGAAAAACTGTTTTTT.

This clonotype showed up many times. The rearrangement joins TRBV15 to TRBJ2-7; 8 nucleotides line up with TRBD2. Trimming removed 3 bases from V and 6 bases from J; junction bases left unmatched: 10. Germline values: CDR1 LNHNV, CDR2 YYDKDF (reference sequence). This CDR3 comprises 15 residues. The CDR3 DNA reads TGTGCCACCAGCAGGAGTACCGGGGGGGCATCCGAGCAGTACTTC. Protein product: CATSRSTGGASEQYF.

This clonotype came up many times. The chain carries TRBV28 and TRBJ1-5; a weak D match, TRBD1 (6 bases). This CDR3 is 14 amino acids long. From germline, CDR1 is MDHEN and CDR2 SYDVKM. Trimming cost V 6 bases and J 7 bases, with 16 bases left between them. CDR3 bases: TGTGCCAGCAGGGGGCTATGGGGGCGGCAGCCCCAGCATTTT. It is translated as CASRGLWGRQPQHF.

This clonotype was counted a few times. This sequence joins TRBV20-1 and TRBJ2-7; D is perhaps TRBD1 (6 bases). Between the trimmed V and J ends, which lost 0 bases and 0 bases, there was a span of 12 bases. The CDR3 runs to 15 residues. Germline loops: CDR1 DFQATT, CDR2 SNEGSKA (reference sequence). CDR3 DNA: TGCAGTGCTAGAGAGGCAACAGGGAGCTCCTACGAGCAGTACTTC. Translation gives CSAREATGSSYEQYF.

This clonotype showed up many times. The chain joins TRBV20-1 to TRBJ2-7; D possibly corresponds to TRBD1 (6 bases). From germline, CDR1 is DFQATT and CDR2 SNEGSKA (reference sequence). V was cut by 5 bases and J by 1 base, with 12 bases left in between. The CDR3 has 13 residues. Here the CDR3 DNA reads TGCAGTGCTCATCCTACAGGGTCCTACGAGCAGTACTTC. Its protein product is CSAHPTGSYEQYF.

The chain is built from TRBV12-3 or TRBV12-4 and TRBJ2-1, with D perhaps matching TRBD2 (6 bases). V was pared by 5 bases and J by 2 bases, with 16 bases between. The CDR3 is made up of 16 amino acids. Written as DNA, the CDR3 is TGTGCCAGCAGTCGTTTTGGCGGGGACCCCTACAATGAGCAGTTCTTC. This sequence encodes CASSRFGGDPYNEQFF.

A few counts support this clonotype. V usage is TRBV20-1 and J usage is TRBJ2-1; weak D call: TRBD2 (5 bases). The CDR3 length is 14 residues. CDR1 and CDR2 from the germline V gene are DFQATT and SNEGSKA (reference sequence). Trimming removed 6 bases from V and 10 bases from J, with 22 bases in between. The CDR3 DNA follows: TGCAGTGCGCACTCAATTCTAGCTGTCGGCGAGCAGTTCTTC. This encodes CSAHSILAVGEQFF.

This clonotype was observed at least ten times. The chain couples TRBV28 to TRBJ2-2; D perhaps matches TRBD2 (6 bases). This CDR3 is 15 amino acids long. Per germline, CDR1 MDHEN and CDR2 SYDVKM. V lost 5 bases to trimming and J lost 4 bases, with 14 bases between them. CDR3 sequence: CASSPSGVTTGELFF. DNA for the CDR3: TGTGCCAGCAGTCCCTCGGGGGTTACCACCGGGGAGCTGTTTTTT. Full variable domain (rest looked up from reference TRBV28 and TRBJ2-2): DVKVTQSSRYLVKRTGEKVFLECVQDMDHENMFWYRQDPGLGLRLIYFSYDVKMKEKGDIPEGYSVSREKKERFSLILESASTNQTSMYLCASSPSGVTTGELFFGEGSRLTVL.

This chain joins TRBV19 and TRBJ2-3; D ambiguous. Trimming stripped 6 bases from V and 5 bases from J, with 12 bases between. CDR3 length: 13 residues. Germline V CDR1 and CDR2: LNHDA, SQIVND (reference sequence). The CDR3 spells CASRKDAGDTQYF. In DNA, the CDR3 is TGTGCCAGTAGAAAGGACGCCGGAGATACGCAGTATTTT.